What follows are 5 T cell receptor beta chains derived from one specimen sequenced in a study of post-analysis software for immune sequencing data. Included in the TCR beta cDNA libraries were unique molecular identifiers. TCRdb analysed the PCR reads with MiXCR anew, one entry per CDR3 protein. Of a few hundred thousand distinct CDR3 sequences listed, around 36% are singletons. No antigen is known for these receptors. Findings of the study overall: With TRBV5-6, TRBV5-1 and TRBV20-1 included, 4 or 5 TRBV segments were more frequent in patients than in controls.

The sample comprised blood. Every receptor here comes from a girl between 2 and 17 years old with multiple sclerosis.

The CDR3 reads CATSDSGDSSKNIQYF. CDR3 in DNA: TGTGCCACCAGTGATAGCGGTGACAGTAGCAAAAACATTCAGTACTTC. This chain joins TRBV24-1 and TRBJ2-4, with D perhaps given as TRBD1 or TRBD2 (5 bases each). Germline V CDR1 and CDR2: KGHDR, SFDVKD. The germline V and J ends were trimmed by 3 bases and 3 bases, with 14 bases remaining between them. The CDR3 covers 16 residues.

The genes are TRBV15 and TRBJ2-1; D perhaps matches TRBD1 (6 bases). The CDR3 consists of 16 residues. Germline values: CDR1 LNHNV, CDR2 YYDKDF (reference sequence). Trimming stripped 6 bases from V and 2 bases from J, with 17 bases between. CDR3 sequence: CATRVAAQGTYNEQFF. For the CDR3, the DNA is TGTGCCACCAGGGTGGCGGCGCAGGGGACCTACAATGAGCAGTTCTTC. The full variable domain, in which reference TRBV15 and TRBJ2-1 provide the parts outside the CDR3, is DAMVIQNPRYQVTQFGKPVTLSCSQTLNHNVMYWYQQKSSQAPKLLFHYYDKDFNNEADTPDNFQSRRPNTSFCFLDIRSPGLGDTAMYLCATRVAAQGTYNEQFFGPGTRLTVL.

This clonotype was seen more than once but under ten times. The chain links TRBV4-2 to TRBJ2-1, with D unclear. Trimming removed 0 bases from V and 5 bases from J, with 11 bases in between. The CDR3 covers 15 residues. CDR1 is LGHNA, CDR2 YNFKEQ, per germline. The CDR3 nucleotides read TGTGCCAGCAGCCAAGAAGGCGTCATTAACAATGAGCAGTTCTTC. It is translated as CASSQEGVINNEQFF.

The sample holds a few counts of this clonotype. The chain links TRBV5-6 to TRBJ2-1, with a tentative D call TRBD2 (6 bases). CDR1 is SGHDT, CDR2 YYEEEE, per germline. The CDR3 is made up of 15 amino acids. V lost 3 bases and J lost 7, with 17 bases in between. DNA for the CDR3: TGTGCCAGCAGCTGGGCGGGGACGCCGATTAATGAGCAGTTCTTC. Translation gives CASSWAGTPINEQFF.

At least ten counts were recorded for this clonotype. The chain couples TRBV5-5 to TRBJ2-7; TRBD1 is a possible D gene (5 bases). V lost 7 bases and J 2 bases, leaving 7 bases between the germline ends. In germline, CDR1 is SGHKS, CDR2 YYEKEE (reference sequence). The CDR3 sequence is 11 residues long. In nucleotides, the CDR3 is TGTGCCAGCGAAGGGGCCTACGAGCAGTACTTC. As protein: CASEGAYEQYF.